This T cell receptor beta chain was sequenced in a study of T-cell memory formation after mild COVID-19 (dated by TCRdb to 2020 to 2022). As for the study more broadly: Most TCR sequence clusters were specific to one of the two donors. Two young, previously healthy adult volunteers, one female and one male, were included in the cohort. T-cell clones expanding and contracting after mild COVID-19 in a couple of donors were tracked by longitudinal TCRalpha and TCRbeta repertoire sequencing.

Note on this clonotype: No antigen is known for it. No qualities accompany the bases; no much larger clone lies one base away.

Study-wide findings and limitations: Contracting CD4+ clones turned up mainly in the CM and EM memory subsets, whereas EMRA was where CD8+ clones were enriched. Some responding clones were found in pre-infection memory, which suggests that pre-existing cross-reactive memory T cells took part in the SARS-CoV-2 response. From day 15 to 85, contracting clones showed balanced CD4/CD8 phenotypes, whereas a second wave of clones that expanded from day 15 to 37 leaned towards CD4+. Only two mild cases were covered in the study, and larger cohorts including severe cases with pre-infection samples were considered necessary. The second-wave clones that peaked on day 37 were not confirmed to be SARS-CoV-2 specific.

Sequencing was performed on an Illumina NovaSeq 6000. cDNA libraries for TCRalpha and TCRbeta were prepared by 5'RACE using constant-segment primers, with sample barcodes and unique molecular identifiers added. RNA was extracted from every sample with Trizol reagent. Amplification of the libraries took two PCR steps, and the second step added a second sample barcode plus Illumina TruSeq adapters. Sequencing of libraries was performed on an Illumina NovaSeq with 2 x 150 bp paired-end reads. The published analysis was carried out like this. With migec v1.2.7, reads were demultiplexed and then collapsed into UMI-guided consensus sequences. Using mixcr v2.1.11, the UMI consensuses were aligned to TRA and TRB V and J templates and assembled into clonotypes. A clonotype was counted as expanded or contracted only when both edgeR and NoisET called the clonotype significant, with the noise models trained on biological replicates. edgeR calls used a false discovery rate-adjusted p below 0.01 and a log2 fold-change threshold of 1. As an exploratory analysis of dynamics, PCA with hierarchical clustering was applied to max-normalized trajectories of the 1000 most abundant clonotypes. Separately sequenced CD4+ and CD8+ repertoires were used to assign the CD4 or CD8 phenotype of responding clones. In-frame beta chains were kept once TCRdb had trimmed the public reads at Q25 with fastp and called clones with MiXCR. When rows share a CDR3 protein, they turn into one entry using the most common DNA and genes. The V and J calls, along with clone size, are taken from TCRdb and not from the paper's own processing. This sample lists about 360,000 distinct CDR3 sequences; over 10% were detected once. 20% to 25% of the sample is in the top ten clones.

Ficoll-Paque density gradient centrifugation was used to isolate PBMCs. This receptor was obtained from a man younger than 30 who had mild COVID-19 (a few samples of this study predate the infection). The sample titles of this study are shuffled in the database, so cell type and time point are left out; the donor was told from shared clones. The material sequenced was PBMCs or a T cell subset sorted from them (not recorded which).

The DNA sequence follows: TGCGCCAGCAGCCAGGGGACAGGGAGCTCCTATAATTCACCCCTCCACTTT. Its protein product is CASSQGTGSSYNSPLHF. This receptor chain uses TRBV5-1 and TRBJ1-6; TRBD1 fits 9 bases in the junction. Trimming takes 4 bases off V and 0 bases off J; junction bases not matched to a gene: 5. From cysteine to phenylalanine, the CDR3 is 17 amino acids long. The kept DNA is CDR3 alone, 51 bases in frame from the first base. CDR1 and CDR2 were assigned from the germline V gene as SGHRS and YFSETQ.